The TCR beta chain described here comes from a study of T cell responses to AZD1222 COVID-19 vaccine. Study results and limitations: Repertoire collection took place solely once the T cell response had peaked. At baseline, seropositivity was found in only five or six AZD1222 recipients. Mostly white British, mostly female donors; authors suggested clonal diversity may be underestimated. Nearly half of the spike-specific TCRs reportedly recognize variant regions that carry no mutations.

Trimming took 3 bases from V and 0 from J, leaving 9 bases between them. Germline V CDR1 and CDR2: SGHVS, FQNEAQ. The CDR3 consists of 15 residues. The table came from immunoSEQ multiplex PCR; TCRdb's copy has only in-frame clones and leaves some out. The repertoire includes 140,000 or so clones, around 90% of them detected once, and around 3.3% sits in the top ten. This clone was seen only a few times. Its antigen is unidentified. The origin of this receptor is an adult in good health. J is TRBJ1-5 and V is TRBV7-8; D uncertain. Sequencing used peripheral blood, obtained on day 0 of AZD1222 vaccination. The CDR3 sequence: CASSFSLNSNQPQHF. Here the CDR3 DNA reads TGTGCCAGCAGCTTTAGTCTTAATAGCAATCAGCCCCAGCATTTT.